This T cell receptor beta chain was captured by sequencing in a study of cytomegalovirus exposure and HLA in healthy donors. Study-level results: Subsequent analysis found a tendency for first-cohort TCR clusters to co-occur within the 90 to 150 validation repertoires. The majority of TCR sequences were rare, yet some public TCRs appeared in many donors. Diagnosis of cytomegalovirus status made by the classifier reportedly showed high specificity and sensitivity.

The donors were members of the validation cohort comprising over a hundred subjects, separate from the approximately 670-subject first cohort. Germline loops: CDR1 MGHRA, CDR2 YSYEKL. The CDR3 is 15 residues long. V lost 0 bases, J lost 1 base, and 7 bases lay in between. A word on this clone: As yet, its antigen is unknown.

Data came from immunoSEQ multiplex PCR; TCRdb stores just in-frame clones and leaves some out. Of 200,000 or so clones listed, about 91% are singletons. The sample taken for sequencing was PBMCs. The receptor was isolated from a woman under 30 in good health and CMV-seronegative. The rearrangement links TRBV4-1 to TRBJ1-3; D is unresolved. The CDR3 sequence: CASSQEAGSGNTIYF. The DNA for the CDR3 is TGCGCCAGCAGCCAAGAAGCCGGGTCTGGAAACACCATATATTTT.